The clone carrying this TCR beta chain was seen once. The antigen remains unidentified. The diagnostic colonoscopy in ulcerative colitis patients preceded any immunosuppressive treatment. This sample stems from a study of pediatric ulcerative colitis. Findings and caveats of the study: Substantially fewer templates came from a couple of patients' blood samples.

This was a survey-level run. Samples were sequenced at Survey level, maximum 500,000 reads. Generated by immunoSEQ multiplex PCR, the TCRdb table keeps only in-frame clones and is missing some. Of tens of thousands of clones listed, 86% were seen once; the top ten hold around 3.3%. V lost 4 bases to trimming and J lost 4 bases, with 17 bases between them. CDR3 size: 16 residues. Germline values: CDR1 SGHRS, CDR2 YFSETQ. The V gene is TRBV5-1, the J gene TRBJ1-4; D is perhaps TRBD1 (5 bases). The specimen sequenced was blood. The TCR comes from a boy between 10 and 17 years old with severe ulcerative colitis. This CDR3 reads CASSVQGGALNEKLFF. In nucleotides, the CDR3 is TGCGCCAGCAGCGTACAAGGAGGGGCCCTTAATGAAAAACTGTTTTTT.